Listed below are T cell receptor beta chains from one sample, sequenced in a study of PD-1 blockade in classical Hodgkin lymphoma. Assay: immunoSEQ multiplex PCR; the TCRdb copy retains only in-frame clones and omits some. The sample includes over 35,000 clones, roughly 80% of them seen just once. The sample was peripheral blood mononuclear cells (PBMCs), taken before the second cycle of nivolumab. The receptors originated from a human donor with classical Hodgkin lymphoma. CDR3s include the opening cysteine and the closing phenylalanine or tryptophan. A D gene is named only where the DNA matches it firmly.

v_call	j_call	d_call	cdr3_aa
TRBV19	TRBJ1-1	TRBD1	CASSWGQGPNTEAFF
TRBV6-6	TRBJ2-1	-	CASSQDNEQFF
TRBV29-1	TRBJ2-2	TRBD2	CSVEDGRGTGELFF
TRBV6-6	TRBJ1-5	-	CASSLKSRGHGQPQHF
TRBV9	TRBJ2-1	TRBD2	CASSVEVYGGGNEQFF
TRBV5-6	TRBJ2-3	TRBD2	CASSWSGGPQSDTQYF
TRBV2	TRBJ2-2	-	CASSEVFGKVGELFF
TRBV7-2	TRBJ1-2	-	CASSPVRNNYGYTF
TRBV6-1	TRBJ1-3	-	CASSERFGGADTIYF
TRBV7-3	TRBJ2-3	-	CASSLRGLGGAGTDTQYF
TRBV5-6	TRBJ1-1	TRBD1	CASSLEGGQKAFF
TRBV25-1	TRBJ2-5	TRBD1	CASSTRDREETQYF
TRBV14	TRBJ2-7	-	CASSQDRTVLLGFYEQYF
TRBV5-5	TRBJ1-5	-	CASSFGLANNQPQHF
TRBV5-1	TRBJ2-5	TRBD2	CASSLAPSGGKETQYF
TRBV6-6	TRBJ2-7	-	CASFTDPYEQYF
TRBV4-2	TRBJ1-2	-	CASSQEVGGQGNGYTF
TRBV19	TRBJ1-2	-	CASSRQGNYGYTF
TRBV30	TRBJ2-5	-	CAWSVKVSREETQYF
TRBV6-6	TRBJ1-6	-	CASSYRGLDSPLHF
TRBV4-1	TRBJ1-2	-	CASSPITTTDSYGYTF
TRBV19	TRBJ2-1	-	CATDTKGGEQFF
TRBV5-1	TRBJ2-3	TRBD1	CASRRQGDTDTQYF
TRBV5-4	TRBJ2-5	-	CASSLSGTQETQYF
TRBV7-6	TRBJ1-4	-	CASSSRRTFDEKLFF
TRBV5-1	TRBJ2-2	-	CASSLGEGELFF
TRBV19	TRBJ2-3	TRBD2	CASDGGASTDTQYF
TRBV10-3	TRBJ2-3	-	CATQSSPSTDTQYF
TRBV19	TRBJ1-3	-	CASSIAGFGNTIYF
TRBV9	TRBJ2-1	-	CASSVVGGDFYNEQFF
TRBV9	TRBJ1-5	-	CASSPKDGFTDQPQHF
TRBV7-2	TRBJ2-3	-	CASSQGLQISTDTQYF
TRBV6-5	TRBJ1-4	-	CASSIRGNEKLFF
TRBV5-6	TRBJ2-1	-	CASSLRGTEQFF
TRBV6-5	TRBJ1-2	TRBD1	CASSRRDRDYGYTF
TRBV27	TRBJ1-2	TRBD1	CASSLTPGTGHNYGYTF
TRBV7-2	TRBJ2-1	TRBD1	CASSLSTGVGNEQFF
TRBV7-2	TRBJ1-1	TRBD1	CASSLSTGGLAFF
TRBV6-5	TRBJ1-5	-	CASSYGQFNQPQHF
TRBV27	-	TRBD2	CASSLIAGQYEQYF
TRBV7-2	TRBJ2-3	TRBD2	CASSLVAGATDTQYF
TRBV6-5	TRBJ1-2	TRBD1	CASSQGQNYGYTF
TRBV19	TRBJ1-1	-	CASSSGVSATEAFF
TRBV18	TRBJ1-2	-	CASSEGGQAYGYTF
TRBV9	TRBJ1-1	-	CASSVEGLDTEAFF
TRBV9	TRBJ2-2	TRBD2	CASSVVRERENTGELFF
TRBV4-2	TRBJ2-1	TRBD2	CASSQVRTSGRRGVNEQFF
TRBV5-1	TRBJ2-5	-	CASSLAGTSGETQYF
TRBV29-1	TRBJ2-2	TRBD2	CSGRAGGTNTGELFF
TRBV7-2	TRBJ2-3	-	CASSLAGIYPDTQYF
TRBV5-6	TRBJ1-1	-	CASSFRDLKANTEAFF